This T cell receptor (beta chain) is from a study of vaccination effects on CD4 cells after COVID-19. Study in general: With the ViraFEST assay, the study expanded antigen-specific CD4+ T cells using viral peptide pools, then sequenced them. Early after vaccination, and again late, three convalescent patients were sampled.

Note on this clone: Its matching antigen is unknown.

V dropped 1 base and J dropped 4; count of bases not matched to a gene: 5. Germline CDR1 SGHKS, CDR2 YYEKEE (reference sequence). CDR3 length equals 17 residues. With roughly 10 days of culture completed, CD4+ T cells were isolated. A positive SARS-CoV-2 PCR test fell between March and December 2020. Vaccination of participants consisted of two doses of either the BNT162b2 or mRNA-1273 vaccine. The data were produced by immunoSEQ multiplex PCR, yet TCRdb's version contains in-frame clones alone and is incomplete. The sample yields roughly 35,000 clones, about 75% seen once. Sequencing was performed on CD4+ T cells from PBMCs cultured without peptide, taken after COVID-19 vaccination. This TCR derives from a human donor who had a prior SARS-CoV-2 infection. The chain carries TRBV5-5 and TRBJ2-5; TRBD2 matches 15 bases. The chain's CDR3 is CASSLRGTSGGSETQYF. Here the CDR3 DNA reads TGTGCCAGCAGCTTGCGGGGGACTAGCGGGGGGTCAGAGACCCAGTACTTC.